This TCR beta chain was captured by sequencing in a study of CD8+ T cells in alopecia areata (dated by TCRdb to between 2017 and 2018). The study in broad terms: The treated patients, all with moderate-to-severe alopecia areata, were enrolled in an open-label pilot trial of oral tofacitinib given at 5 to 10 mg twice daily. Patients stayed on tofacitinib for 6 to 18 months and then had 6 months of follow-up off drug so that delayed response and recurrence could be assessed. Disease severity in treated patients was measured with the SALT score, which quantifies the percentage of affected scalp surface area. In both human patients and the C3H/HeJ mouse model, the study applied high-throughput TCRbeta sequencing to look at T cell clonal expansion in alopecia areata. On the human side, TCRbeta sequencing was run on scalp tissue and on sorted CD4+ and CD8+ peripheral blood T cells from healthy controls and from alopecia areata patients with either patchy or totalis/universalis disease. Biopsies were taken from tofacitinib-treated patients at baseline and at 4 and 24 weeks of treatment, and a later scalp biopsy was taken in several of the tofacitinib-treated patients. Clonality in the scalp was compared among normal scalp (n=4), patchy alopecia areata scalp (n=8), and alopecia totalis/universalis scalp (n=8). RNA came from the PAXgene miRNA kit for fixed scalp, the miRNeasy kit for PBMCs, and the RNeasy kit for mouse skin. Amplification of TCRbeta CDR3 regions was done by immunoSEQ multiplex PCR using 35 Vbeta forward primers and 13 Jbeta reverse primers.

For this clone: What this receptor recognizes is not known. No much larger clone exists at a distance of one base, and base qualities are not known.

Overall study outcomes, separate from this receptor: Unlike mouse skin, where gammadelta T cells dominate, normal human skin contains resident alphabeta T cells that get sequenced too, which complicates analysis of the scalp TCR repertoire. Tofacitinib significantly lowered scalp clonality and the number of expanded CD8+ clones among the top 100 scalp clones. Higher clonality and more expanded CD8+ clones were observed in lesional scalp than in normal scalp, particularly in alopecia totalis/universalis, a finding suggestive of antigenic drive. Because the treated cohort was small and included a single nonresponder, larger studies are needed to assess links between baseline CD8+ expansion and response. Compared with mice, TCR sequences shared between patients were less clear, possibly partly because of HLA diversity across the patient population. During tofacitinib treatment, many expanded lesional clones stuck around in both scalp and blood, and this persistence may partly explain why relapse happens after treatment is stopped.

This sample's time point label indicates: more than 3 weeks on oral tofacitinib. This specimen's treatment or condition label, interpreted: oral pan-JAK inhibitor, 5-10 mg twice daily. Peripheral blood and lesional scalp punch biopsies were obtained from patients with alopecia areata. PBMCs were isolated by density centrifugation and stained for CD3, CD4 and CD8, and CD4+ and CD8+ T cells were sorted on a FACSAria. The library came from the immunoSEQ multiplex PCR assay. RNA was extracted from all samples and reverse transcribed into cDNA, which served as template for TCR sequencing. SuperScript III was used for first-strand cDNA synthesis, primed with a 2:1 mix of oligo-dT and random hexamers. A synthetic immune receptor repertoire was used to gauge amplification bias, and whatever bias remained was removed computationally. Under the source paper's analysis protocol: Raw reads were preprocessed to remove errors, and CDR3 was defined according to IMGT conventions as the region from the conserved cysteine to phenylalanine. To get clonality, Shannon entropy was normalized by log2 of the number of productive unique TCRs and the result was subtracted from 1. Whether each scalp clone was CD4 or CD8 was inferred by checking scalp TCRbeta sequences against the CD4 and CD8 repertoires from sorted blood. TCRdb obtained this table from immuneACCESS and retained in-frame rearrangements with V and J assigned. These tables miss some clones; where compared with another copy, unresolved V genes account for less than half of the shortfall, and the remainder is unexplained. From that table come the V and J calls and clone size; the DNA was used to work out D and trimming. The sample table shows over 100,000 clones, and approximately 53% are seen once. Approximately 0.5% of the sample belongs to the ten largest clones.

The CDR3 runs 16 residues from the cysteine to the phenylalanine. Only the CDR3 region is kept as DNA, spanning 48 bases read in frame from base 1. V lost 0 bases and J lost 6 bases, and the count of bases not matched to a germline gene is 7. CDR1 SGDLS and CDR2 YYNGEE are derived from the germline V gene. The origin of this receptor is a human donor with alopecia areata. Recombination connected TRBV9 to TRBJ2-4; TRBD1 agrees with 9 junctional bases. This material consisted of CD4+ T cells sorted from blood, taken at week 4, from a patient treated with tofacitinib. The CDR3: CASSVASETGGNIQYF. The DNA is TGTGCCAGCAGCGTAGCTAGCGAGACAGGGGGAAACATTCAGTACTTC.